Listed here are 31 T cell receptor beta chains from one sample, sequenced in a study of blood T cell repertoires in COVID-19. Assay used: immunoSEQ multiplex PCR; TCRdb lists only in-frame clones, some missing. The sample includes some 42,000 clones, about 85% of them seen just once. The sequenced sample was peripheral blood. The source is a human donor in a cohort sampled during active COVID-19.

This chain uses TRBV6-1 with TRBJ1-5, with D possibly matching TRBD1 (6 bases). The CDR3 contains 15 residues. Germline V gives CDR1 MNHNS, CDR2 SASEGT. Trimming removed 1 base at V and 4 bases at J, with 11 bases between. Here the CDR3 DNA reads TGTGCCAGCAGTGAAGTGGGCCAGGGGAATCAGCCCCAGCATTTT. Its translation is CASSEVGQGNQPQHF.

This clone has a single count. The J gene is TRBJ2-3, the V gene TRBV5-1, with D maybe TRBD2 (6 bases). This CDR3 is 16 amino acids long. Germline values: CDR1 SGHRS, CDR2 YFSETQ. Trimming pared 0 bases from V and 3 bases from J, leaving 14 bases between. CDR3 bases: TGCGCCAGCAGCTTGGATCCCAGGGCGGGGACAGATACGCAGTATTTT. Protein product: CASSLDPRAGTDTQYF.

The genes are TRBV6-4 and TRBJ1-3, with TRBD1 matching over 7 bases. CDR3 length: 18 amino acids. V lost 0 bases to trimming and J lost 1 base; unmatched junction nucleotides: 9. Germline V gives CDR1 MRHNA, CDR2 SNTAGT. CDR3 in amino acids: CASSDSNGQARSGNTIYF. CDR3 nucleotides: TGTGCCAGCAGTGACTCGAATGGACAGGCGCGTTCTGGAAACACCATATATTTT.

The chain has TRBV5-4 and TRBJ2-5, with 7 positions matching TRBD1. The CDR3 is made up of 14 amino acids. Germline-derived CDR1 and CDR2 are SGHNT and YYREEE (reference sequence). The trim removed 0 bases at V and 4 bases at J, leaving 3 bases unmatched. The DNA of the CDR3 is TGTGCCAGCAGCTTGGTAGGGGGCCCAGAGACCCAGTACTTC. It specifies CASSLVGGPETQYF.

CDR3: CASSLRERTGGNNEKLFF. In nucleotides, the CDR3 is TGTGCCAGCAGCTTAAGGGAAAGGACAGGCGGAAATAATGAAAAACTGTTTTTT. The chain couples TRBV7-3 to TRBJ1-4; 7 positions agree with TRBD1. The CDR3 sequence is 18 residues long. Germline V lookup: CDR1 SGHTA, CDR2 FQGTGA. J gave up 4 bases and V 1 base, and 12 bases lay outside the gene matches.

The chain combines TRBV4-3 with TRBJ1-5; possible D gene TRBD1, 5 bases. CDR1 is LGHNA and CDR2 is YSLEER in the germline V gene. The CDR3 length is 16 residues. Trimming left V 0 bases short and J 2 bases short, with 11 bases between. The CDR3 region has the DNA TGCGCCAGCAGCCAAGATTGGGACTGGGGCAATCAGCCCCAGCATTTT. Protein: CASSQDWDWGNQPQHF.

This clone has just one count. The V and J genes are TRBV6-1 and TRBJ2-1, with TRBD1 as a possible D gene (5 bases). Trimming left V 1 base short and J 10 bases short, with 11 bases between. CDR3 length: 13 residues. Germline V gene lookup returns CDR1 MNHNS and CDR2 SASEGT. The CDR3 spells CASSEGYRTEQFF. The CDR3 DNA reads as TGTGCCAGCAGTGAAGGCTACAGGACCGAGCAGTTCTTC.

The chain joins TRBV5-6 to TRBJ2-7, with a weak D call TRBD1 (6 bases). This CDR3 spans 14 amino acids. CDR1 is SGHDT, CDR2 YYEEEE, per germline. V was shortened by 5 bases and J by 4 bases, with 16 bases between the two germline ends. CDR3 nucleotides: TGTGCCAGCAGAGGGTACGGGACACCGTACGAGCAGTACTTC. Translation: CASRGYGTPYEQYF.

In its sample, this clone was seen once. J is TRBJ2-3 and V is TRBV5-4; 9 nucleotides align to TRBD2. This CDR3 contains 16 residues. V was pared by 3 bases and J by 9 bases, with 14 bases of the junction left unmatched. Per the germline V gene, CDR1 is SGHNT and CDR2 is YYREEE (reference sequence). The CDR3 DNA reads TGTGCCAGCAGCTATGGTGCGCGGGGGGGAGGCGGCACGCAGTATTTT. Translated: CASSYGARGGGGTQYF.

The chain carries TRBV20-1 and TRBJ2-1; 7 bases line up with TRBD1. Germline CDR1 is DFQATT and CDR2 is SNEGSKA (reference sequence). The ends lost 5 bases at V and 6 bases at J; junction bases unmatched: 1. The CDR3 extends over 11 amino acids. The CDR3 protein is CSAGTANEQFF. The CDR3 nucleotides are TGCAGTGCTGGGACAGCCAATGAGCAGTTCTTC.

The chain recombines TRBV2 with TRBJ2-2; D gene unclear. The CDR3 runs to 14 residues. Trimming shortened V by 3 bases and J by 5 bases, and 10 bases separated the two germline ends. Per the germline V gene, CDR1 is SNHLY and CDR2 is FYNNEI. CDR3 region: CASSETTRTGELFF. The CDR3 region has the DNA TGTGCCAGCAGTGAGACAACCCGAACCGGGGAGCTGTTTTTT.

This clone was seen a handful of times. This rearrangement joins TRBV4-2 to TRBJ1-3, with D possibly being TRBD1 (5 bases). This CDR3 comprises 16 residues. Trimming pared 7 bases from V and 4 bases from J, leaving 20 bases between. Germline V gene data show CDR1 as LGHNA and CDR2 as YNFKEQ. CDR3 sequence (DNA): TGTGCCAGCACCCTCCAACGGGGGGTCGGAGGAAACACCATATATTTT. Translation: CASTLQRGVGGNTIYF.

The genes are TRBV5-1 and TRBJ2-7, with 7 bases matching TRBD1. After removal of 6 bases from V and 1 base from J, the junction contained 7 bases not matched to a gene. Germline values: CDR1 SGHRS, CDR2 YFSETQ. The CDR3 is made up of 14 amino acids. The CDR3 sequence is CASTTRQGSYEQYF. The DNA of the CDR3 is TGCGCCAGCACCACCCGACAGGGTTCCTACGAGCAGTACTTC.

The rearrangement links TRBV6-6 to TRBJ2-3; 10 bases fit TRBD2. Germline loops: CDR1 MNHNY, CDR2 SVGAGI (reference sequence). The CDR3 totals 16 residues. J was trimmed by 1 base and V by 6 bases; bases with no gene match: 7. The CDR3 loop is CASSTTLAGGTDTQYF. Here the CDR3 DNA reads TGTGCCAGCAGCACGACCCTAGCGGGGGGCACAGATACGCAGTATTTT.

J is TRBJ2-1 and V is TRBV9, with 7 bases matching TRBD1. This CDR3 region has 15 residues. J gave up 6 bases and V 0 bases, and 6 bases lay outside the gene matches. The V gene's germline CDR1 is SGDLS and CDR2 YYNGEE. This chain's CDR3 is CASSVARTGPNEQFF. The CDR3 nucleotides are TGTGCCAGCAGCGTAGCAAGGACAGGACCCAATGAGCAGTTCTTC.

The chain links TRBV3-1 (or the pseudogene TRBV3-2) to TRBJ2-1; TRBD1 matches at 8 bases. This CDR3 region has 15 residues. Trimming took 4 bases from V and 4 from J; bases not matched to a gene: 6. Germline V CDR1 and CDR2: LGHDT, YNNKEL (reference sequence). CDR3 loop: CASSLGTGSYNEQFF. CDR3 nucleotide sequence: TGTGCCAGCAGCCTCGGGACAGGATCTTACAATGAGCAGTTCTTC.

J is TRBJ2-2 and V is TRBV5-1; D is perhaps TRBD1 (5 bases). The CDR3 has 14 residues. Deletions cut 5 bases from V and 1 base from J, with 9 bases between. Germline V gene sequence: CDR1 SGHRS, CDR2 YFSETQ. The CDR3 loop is CASSGRVNTGELFF. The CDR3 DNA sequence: TGCGCCAGCAGTGGCAGGGTGAACACCGGGGAGCTGTTTTTT.

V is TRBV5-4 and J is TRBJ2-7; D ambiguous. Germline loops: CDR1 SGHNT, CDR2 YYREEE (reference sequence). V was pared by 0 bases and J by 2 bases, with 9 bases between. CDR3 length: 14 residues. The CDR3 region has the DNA TGTGCCAGCAGCTTGGAGTTTGGGCCCTACGAGCAGTACTTC. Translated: CASSLEFGPYEQYF.

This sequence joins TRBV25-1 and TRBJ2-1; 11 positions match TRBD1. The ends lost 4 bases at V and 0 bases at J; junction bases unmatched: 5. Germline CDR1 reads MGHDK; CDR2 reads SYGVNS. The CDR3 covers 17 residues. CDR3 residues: CASSGWDRGSSYNEQFF. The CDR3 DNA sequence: TGTGCCAGCAGTGGATGGGACAGGGGGAGCTCCTACAATGAGCAGTTCTTC.

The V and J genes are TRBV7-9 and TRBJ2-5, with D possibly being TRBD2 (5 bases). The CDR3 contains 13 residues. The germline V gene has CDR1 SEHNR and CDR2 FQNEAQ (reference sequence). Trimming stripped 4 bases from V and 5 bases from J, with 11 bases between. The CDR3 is CASSSGVAETQYF. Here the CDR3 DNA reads TGTGCCAGCAGCTCCGGGGTAGCCGAGACCCAGTACTTC.

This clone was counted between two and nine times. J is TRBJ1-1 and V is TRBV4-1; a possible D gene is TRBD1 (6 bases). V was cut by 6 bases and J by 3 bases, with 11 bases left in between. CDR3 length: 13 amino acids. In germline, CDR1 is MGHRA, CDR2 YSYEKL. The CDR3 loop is CASSRQVDTEAFF. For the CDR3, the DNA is TGCGCCAGCAGTCGACAGGTCGACACTGAAGCTTTCTTT.

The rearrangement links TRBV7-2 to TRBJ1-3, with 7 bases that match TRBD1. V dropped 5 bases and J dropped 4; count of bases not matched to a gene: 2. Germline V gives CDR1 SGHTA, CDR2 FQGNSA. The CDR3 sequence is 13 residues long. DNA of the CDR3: TGTGCCAGCAGCGAGGGACAGGGAAACACCATATATTTT. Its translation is CASSEGQGNTIYF.

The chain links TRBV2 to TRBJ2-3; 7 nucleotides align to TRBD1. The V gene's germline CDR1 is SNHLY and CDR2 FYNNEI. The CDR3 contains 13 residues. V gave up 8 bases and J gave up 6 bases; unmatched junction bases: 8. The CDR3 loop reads CASLKDREDTQYF. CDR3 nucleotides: TGTGCCAGCCTCAAAGACAGGGAGGATACGCAGTATTTT. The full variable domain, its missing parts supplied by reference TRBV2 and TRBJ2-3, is EPEVTQTPSHQVTQMGQEVILRCVPISNHLYFYWYRQILGQKVEFLVSFYNNEISEKSEIFDDQFSVERPDGSNFTLKIRSTKLEDSAMYFCASLKDREDTQYFGPGTRLTVL.

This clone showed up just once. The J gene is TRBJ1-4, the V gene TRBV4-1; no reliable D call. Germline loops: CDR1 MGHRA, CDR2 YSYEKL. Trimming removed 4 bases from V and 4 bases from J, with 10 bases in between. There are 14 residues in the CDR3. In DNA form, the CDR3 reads TGCGCCAGCAGCCTACTAACGGGTAATGAAAAACTGTTTTTT. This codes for CASSLLTGNEKLFF.

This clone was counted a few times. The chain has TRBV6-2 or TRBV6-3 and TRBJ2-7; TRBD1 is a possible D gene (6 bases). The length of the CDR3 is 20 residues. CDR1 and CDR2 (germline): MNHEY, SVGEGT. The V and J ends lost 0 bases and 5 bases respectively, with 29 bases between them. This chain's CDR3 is CASSYSVSGTHRERNDEQYF. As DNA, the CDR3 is TGTGCCAGCAGTTACTCTGTATCGGGGACCCACAGGGAAAGGAACGACGAGCAGTACTTC.

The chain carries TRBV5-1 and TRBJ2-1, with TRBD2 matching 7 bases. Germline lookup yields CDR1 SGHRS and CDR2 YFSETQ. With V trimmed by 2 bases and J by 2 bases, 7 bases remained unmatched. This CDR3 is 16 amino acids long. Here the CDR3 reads CASSLRLAETYNEQFF. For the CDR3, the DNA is TGCGCCAGCAGCTTAAGACTAGCAGAAACCTACAATGAGCAGTTCTTC.

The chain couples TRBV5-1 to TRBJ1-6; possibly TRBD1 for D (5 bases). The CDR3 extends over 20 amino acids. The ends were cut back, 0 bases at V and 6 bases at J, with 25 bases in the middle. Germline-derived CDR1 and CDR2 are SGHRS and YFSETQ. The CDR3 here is CASSLDHNRPGGSLNSPLHF. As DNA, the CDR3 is TGCGCCAGCAGCTTGGACCACAATCGACCCGGGGGTTCTCTTAATTCACCCCTCCACTTT.

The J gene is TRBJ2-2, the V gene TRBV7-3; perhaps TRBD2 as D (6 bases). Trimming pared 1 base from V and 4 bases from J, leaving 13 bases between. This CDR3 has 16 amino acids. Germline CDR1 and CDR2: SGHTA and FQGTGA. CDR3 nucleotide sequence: TGTGCCAGCAGCTTAAATGGGGGGAGGTCCACCGGGGAGCTGTTTTTT. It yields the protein CASSLNGGRSTGELFF.

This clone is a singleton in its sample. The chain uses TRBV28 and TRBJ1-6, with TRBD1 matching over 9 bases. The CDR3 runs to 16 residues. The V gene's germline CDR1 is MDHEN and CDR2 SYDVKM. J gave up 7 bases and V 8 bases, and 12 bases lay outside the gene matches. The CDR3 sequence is CASGVFWGQGNSPLHF. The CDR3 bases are TGTGCCAGCGGAGTCTTTTGGGGACAGGGCAATTCACCCCTCCACTTT.

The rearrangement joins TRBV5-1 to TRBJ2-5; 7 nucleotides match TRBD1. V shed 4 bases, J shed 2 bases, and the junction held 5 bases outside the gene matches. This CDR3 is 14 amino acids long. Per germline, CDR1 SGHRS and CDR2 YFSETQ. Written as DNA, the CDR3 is TGCGCCAGCAGCGCCGGGACAGCACAAGAGACCCAGTACTTC. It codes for CASSAGTAQETQYF.

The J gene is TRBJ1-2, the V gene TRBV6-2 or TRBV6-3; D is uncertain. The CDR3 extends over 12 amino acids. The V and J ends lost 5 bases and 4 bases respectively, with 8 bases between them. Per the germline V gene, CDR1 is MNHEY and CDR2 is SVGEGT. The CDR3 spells CASSHDTYGYTF. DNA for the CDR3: TGTGCCAGCAGTCACGACACCTATGGCTACACCTTC.